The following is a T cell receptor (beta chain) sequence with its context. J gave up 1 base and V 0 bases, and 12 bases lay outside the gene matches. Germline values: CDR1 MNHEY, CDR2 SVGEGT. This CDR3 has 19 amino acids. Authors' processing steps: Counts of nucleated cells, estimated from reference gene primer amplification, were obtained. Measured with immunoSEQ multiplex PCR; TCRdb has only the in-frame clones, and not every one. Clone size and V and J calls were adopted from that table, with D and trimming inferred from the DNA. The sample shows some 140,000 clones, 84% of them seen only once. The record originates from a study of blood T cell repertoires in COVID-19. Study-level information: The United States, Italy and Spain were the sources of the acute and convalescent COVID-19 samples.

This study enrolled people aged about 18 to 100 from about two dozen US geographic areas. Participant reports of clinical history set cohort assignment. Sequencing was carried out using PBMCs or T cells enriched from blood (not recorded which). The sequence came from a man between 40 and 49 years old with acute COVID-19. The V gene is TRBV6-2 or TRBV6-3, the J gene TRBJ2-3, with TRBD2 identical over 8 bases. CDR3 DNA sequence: TGTGCCAGCAGTTACTCCCGGGGTCGAAGCGGGAGAGGCACAGATACGCAGTATTTT. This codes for CASSYSRGRSGRGTDTQYF.